This T cell receptor beta chain comes out of a study of T-cell memory formation after mild COVID-19. Study-level results: The CD4+ clones that contracted clustered mainly within CM and EM, and the CD8+ clones concentrated in EMRA.

This clonotype was found a few times. The antigen remains unidentified. TCRdb fed the 5' RACE reads into MiXCR, producing one record per CDR3 protein. In the table there are about 140,000 distinct CDR3 sequences, more than 12% of which are singletons. Source material: PBMCs or a T cell subset sorted from them (not recorded which). The sequence was obtained from an adult woman who had mild COVID-19 (a few samples of this study predate the infection). Cell type and time point are not known.

As DNA, the CDR3 is TGTGCCAGCAGCTTGGGGGTTTCCCCTAATGGCGAGCAGTACTTC. This encodes CASSLGVSPNGEQYF. V usage is TRBV5-5 and J usage is TRBJ2-7; D unresolved. V was trimmed by 0 bases and J by 6 bases, leaving 16 bases between them. The CDR3 has 15 amino acids. Per germline, CDR1 SGHKS and CDR2 YYEKEE (reference sequence).